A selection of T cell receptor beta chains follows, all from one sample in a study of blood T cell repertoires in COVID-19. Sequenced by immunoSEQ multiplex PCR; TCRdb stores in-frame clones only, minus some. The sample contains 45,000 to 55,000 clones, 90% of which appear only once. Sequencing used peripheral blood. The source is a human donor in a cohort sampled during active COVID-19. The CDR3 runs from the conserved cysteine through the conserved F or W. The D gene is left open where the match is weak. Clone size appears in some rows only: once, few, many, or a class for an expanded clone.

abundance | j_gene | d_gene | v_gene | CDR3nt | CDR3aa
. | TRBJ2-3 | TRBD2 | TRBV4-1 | TGCGCCAGCAGCAAGGGACTAGCGGAGCCAACAGATACGCAGTATTTT | CASSKGLAEPTDTQYF
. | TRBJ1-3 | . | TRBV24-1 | TGTGCCATCGGGACAATCGGAAACACCATATATTTT | CAIGTIGNTIYF
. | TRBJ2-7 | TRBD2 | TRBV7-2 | TGTGCCAGCAGCGTCGGACTAGGTCTCGAGCAGTACTTC | CASSVGLGLEQYF
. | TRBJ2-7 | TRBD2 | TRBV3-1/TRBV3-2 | TGTGCCAGCAGCCAAGCGCGGATGCTAGCGGGGGGGGAGCAGTACTTC | CASSQARMLAGGEQYF
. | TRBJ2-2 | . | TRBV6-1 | TGTGCCAGCAGTGATCATCTAGATAACACCGGGGAGCTGTTTTTT | CASSDHLDNTGELFF
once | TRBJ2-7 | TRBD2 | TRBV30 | TGTGCCTTCCGACTAGCGGGAACCGAGCAGTACTTC | CAFRLAGTEQYF
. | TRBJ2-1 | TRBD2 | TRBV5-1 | TGCGCCAGCGTTAATCTAGCGGGAGAACAAAATGAGCAGTTCTTC | CASVNLAGEQNEQFF
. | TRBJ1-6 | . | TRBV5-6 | TGTGCCAGCAGCCGTATTGGGACACCGGGAGGAAATTCACCCCTCCACTTT | CASSRIGTPGGNSPLHF
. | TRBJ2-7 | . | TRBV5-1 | TGCGCCAGCAGCCCGAACCAGGCCTTGGGGCAGTACTTC | CASSPNQALGQYF
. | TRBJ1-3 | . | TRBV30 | TGTGCCTCTATAATCTCTGGAAACACCATATATTTT | CASIISGNTIYF
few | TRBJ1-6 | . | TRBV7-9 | TGTGCGATTGGCGGGGCACCCCTCCACTTT | CAIGGAPLHF
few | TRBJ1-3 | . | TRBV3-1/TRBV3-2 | TGTGCCAGCAGCCAAGGTGGAGGGGACCGCTCTGGAAACACCATATATTTT | CASSQGGGDRSGNTIYF
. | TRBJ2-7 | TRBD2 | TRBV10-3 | TGTGCCATCTCGCTAGCGGGGGCCTACGAGCAGTACTTC | CAISLAGAYEQYF
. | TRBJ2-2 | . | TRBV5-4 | TGTGCCAGCAGCTCCGGACAGCAGAACACCGGGGAGCTGTTTTTT | CASSSGQQNTGELFF
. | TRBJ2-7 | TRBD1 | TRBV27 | TGTGCCAGCAGTTCCACTCGACAGGGCCCCATGCGGGAGCAGTACTTC | CASSSTRQGPMREQYF
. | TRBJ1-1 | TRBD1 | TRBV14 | TGTGCCAGCAGCCAAGCCGGGGACAGGGAAGCTTTCTTT | CASSQAGDREAFF
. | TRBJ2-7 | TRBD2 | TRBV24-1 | TGTGCCACCAGTGAAGCGGGAAGCTCCTACGAGCAGTACTTC | CATSEAGSSYEQYF
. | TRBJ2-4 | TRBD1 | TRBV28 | TGTGCCAGCAGTGAGGGGGCCTTTTCCAAAAACATTCAGTACTTC | CASSEGAFSKNIQYF
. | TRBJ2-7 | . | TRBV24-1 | TGTGCCACCAGTGATGGGGTGGGGCAGGGTTTCCACGAGCAGTACTTC | CATSDGVGQGFHEQYF
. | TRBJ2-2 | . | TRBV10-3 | TGTGCCATCAGTGAGTCGGGGCTTAACACCGGGGAGCTGTTTTTT | CAISESGLNTGELFF
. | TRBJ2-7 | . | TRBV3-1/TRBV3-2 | TGTGCCAGCAGCGGCGGGACTTCCTACGAGCAGTACTTC | CASSGGTSYEQYF
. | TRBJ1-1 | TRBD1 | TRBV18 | TGTGCCAGCTTGGGACAGATGAACACTGAAGCTTTCTTT | CASLGQMNTEAFF
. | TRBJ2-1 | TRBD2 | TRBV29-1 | TGCAGCGTTGAAGTGGGGGGGATTCAGTTCTTC | CSVEVGGIQFF
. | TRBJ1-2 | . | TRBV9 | TGTGCCAGCAGCGTAGATCCGGGGTCCAACTATGGCTACACCTTC | CASSVDPGSNYGYTF
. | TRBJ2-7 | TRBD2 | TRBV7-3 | TGTGCCAGCAGCCCACCCCCCCCTAGCGGGAGCTCCTACGAGCAGTACTTC | CASSPPPPSGSSYEQYF
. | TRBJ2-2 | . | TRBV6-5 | TGTGCCAGCAGTTACGAAACAGGGTTGGGCACCGGGGAGCTGTTTTTT | CASSYETGLGTGELFF
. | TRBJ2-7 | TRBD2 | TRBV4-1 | TGCGCCAGCAGCCAAGAGTGGCGGGGGGATTCTCAGCAGTACTTC | CASSQEWRGDSQQYF
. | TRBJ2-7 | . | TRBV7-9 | TGTGCCAGCAGCCCGGGACTCCGGAGCCCCTACGAGCAGTACTTC | CASSPGLRSPYEQYF
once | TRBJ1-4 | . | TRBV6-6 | TGTGCCAGCAGTTCCGGCCGGAGAGGAACTAATGAAAAACTGTTTTTT | CASSSGRRGTNEKLFF
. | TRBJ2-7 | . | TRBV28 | TGTGCCAGCAGTACTGGCTTTGGCGGGTCCTACGAGCAGTACTTC | CASSTGFGGSYEQYF
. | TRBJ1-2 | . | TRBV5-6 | TGTGCCAGCAGCCAAACAGGGAACTATGGCTACACCTTC | CASSQTGNYGYTF